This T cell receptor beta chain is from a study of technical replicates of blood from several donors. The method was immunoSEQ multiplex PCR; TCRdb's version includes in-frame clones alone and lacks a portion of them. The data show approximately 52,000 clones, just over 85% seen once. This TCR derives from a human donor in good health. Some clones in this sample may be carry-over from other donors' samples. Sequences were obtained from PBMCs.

The CDR3 DNA reads TGTGCCAGCAGCTCCGGGCCAGCGGCACAAGAGACCCAGTACTTC. Its translation is CASSSGPAAQETQYF. The chain is built from TRBV5-4 and TRBJ2-5; maybe TRBD2 (5 bases). This CDR3 region has 15 residues. Trimming shortened V by 3 bases and J by 2 bases, and 14 bases separated the two germline ends. Germline V lookup: CDR1 SGHNT, CDR2 YYREEE (reference sequence).